This entry features one T cell receptor beta chain sequence. A much larger clone is a single base away; this may be a read error. These data originate in a study of T-cell reconstitution after alpha-beta-depleted transplantation in children. The CDR3 totals 11 residues. Looked up from germline, CDR1 is DFQATT and CDR2 is SNEGSKA (reference sequence). The V and J ends lost 1 base and 7 bases respectively, with 6 bases between them. During its preparation, the TCRbeta library received unique molecular identifiers. TCRdb redid the calling of the PCR reads with MiXCR, one entry per CDR3 protein. Of hundreds of thousands of distinct CDR3 sequences listed, around 17% are singletons.

This TCR was recovered from a human donor who donated a stem cell graft to a child with acute myeloid leukemia. The chain recombines TRBV20-1 with TRBJ2-3; D not certain. Here the sequenced sample was PBMCs from the stem cell graft donor, taken from the stem cell graft. The CDR3 region has the DNA TGCAGTGCTAGAGTCCCTTATACGCAGTATTTT. It encodes CSARVPYTQYF.